This T cell receptor beta chain came from a study of regulatory T cells in long-lasting Graves disease. Researchers made TCR beta libraries by using iRepertoire HTBI primers and running Arm-PCR on CDR3 regions. TCRdb called the multiplex PCR reads again in MiXCR, with one record for every CDR3 protein. The sample has approximately 270,000 distinct CDR3 sequences, around 19% seen once. Time point noted: newly diagnosed GD, antithyroid drugs for less than 3 months. From RNA extracted from PBMCs, the TCR library was made. This clonotype was seen a few times. The CDR3 has 16 amino acids. Deletions cut 6 bases from V and 5 bases from J, with 20 bases between. Germline lookup yields CDR1 SGHDN and CDR2 FVKESK. The data also belong to a second study, concerning T cells in Graves' hyperthyroidism and ophthalmopathy. That report adds: Expanded thyroid clonotypes (above 0.001) were mostly also found in blood. The model anticipated ophthalmopathy a median around 6 months pre-onset.

The clonotype originates from a woman aged 25 to 39 with Graves disease. The input for sequencing was peripheral blood mononuclear cells (PBMCs), taken at new diagnosis, from a patient treated with antithyroid drugs. The J gene is TRBJ2-1, the V gene TRBV14; D might be TRBD1 (5 bases). The CDR3 DNA sequence: TGTGCCAGCAGTCAACGAGGACAAAGATGGCACAATGAGCAGTTCTTC. Amino acids: CASSQRGQRWHNEQFF.